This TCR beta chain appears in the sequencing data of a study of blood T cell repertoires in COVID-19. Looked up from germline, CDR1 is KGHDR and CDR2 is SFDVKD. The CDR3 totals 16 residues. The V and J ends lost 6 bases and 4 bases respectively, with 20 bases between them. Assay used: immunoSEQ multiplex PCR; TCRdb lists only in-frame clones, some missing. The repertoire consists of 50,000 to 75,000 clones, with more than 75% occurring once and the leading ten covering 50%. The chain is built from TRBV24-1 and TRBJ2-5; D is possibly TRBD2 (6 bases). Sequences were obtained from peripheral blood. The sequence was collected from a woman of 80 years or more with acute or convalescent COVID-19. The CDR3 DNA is TGTGCCACCAGTAGTGTGGTGGCGGGAATTTCAGAGACCCAGTACTTC. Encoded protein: CATSSVVAGISETQYF.